The 22 T cell receptor beta chains below come from one sample, sequenced in a study of early T cells in non-severe SARS-CoV-2 infection. In TCRdb, the 5' RACE reads were re-called with MiXCR into one record per CDR3 protein. The sample holds 56,000 or so distinct CDR3 sequences, 8% to 11% seen once. Sequenced: whole blood. The receptors come from an adult who was a healthcare worker with PCR-confirmed SARS-CoV-2 infection or an uninfected control (not recorded which).

The chain is built from TRBV5-5 and TRBJ1-1; D remains unclear. The CDR3 is made up of 11 amino acids. Germline loops: CDR1 SGHKS, CDR2 YYEKEE (reference sequence). Trimming cost V 2 bases and J 10 bases, with 9 bases left between them. The CDR3 region has the DNA TGTGCCAGCAGCTTTATCGGAGCAGCTTTCTTT. This sequence encodes CASSFIGAAFF.

This clonotype was recorded at least ten times. The chain joins TRBV6-9 to TRBJ2-7; 9 nucleotides match TRBD2. This CDR3 is built from 15 residues. Germline V gives CDR1 MNHGY, CDR2 SVAAGI. V was clipped by 5 bases and J by 2 bases; unmatched bases: 7. This CDR3 reads CASSPRGLAAYEQYF. In DNA form, the CDR3 reads TGTGCCAGCAGTCCCCGGGGACTAGCAGCCTACGAGCAGTACTTC.

This clonotype was counted at least ten times. The chain recombines TRBV5-1 with TRBJ1-3, with 8 nucleotides matching TRBD1. V was pared by 1 base and J by 3 bases, with 6 bases of the junction left unmatched. The germline gives CDR1 SGHRS, CDR2 YFSETQ. The CDR3 extends over 16 amino acids. The CDR3 loop reads CASSLQGQGRGNTIYF. CDR3 sequence (DNA): TGCGCCAGCAGCTTGCAAGGACAGGGACGTGGAAACACCATATATTTT.

This clonotype was picked up a small number of times. The chain recombines TRBV6-2 or TRBV6-3 with TRBJ2-1; TRBD2 might be the D (5 bases). This CDR3 has 15 residues. V lost 6 bases and J 2 bases, leaving 14 bases between the germline ends. From germline, CDR1 is MNHEY and CDR2 SVGEGT. The DNA for the CDR3 is TGTGCCAGCAGGAGCGGCGGAAAGGCCTACAATGAGCAGTTCTTC. It translates to CASRSGGKAYNEQFF.

The table lists this clonotype with many counts. This chain uses TRBV7-2 with TRBJ2-7, with D unresolved. CDR1 is SGHTA, CDR2 FQGNSA, per germline. This CDR3 comprises 17 residues. Trimming took off 0 bases at V and 3 bases at J, with 18 bases between the two ends. This chain's CDR3 is CASSLAFVQEAIYEQYF. The CDR3 bases are TGTGCCAGCAGCTTAGCATTCGTCCAGGAAGCAATCTACGAGCAGTACTTC.

This clonotype appeared many times. The chain couples TRBV27 to TRBJ2-4; TRBD2 aligns across 9 bases. This CDR3 has 18 amino acids. Losses at the gene ends were 5 bases for V and 8 bases for J; bases not matched to a gene: 19. The V gene's germline CDR1 is MNHEY and CDR2 SMNVEV (reference sequence). This CDR3 is CASSPLLGLAGNRDIQYF. As DNA, the CDR3 is TGTGCCAGCAGTCCCCTCCTCGGGCTAGCGGGAAATCGAGACATTCAGTACTTC.

This clonotype was recorded at least ten times. The V gene is TRBV5-1, the J gene TRBJ1-4; TRBD1 agrees at 9 bases. This CDR3 comprises 14 residues. Trimming at V came to 4 bases and at J to 7 bases, leaving 5 bases not matched to a gene. Germline loops: CDR1 SGHRS, CDR2 YFSETQ. The CDR3 loop reads CASSVGTGIEKLFF. CDR3 nucleotides: TGCGCCAGCAGCGTAGGGACAGGGATTGAAAAACTGTTTTTT.

The V and J genes are TRBV20-1 and TRBJ2-1; 14 positions match TRBD2. Germline V CDR1 and CDR2: DFQATT, SNEGSKA (reference sequence). The V gene end was trimmed by 5 bases and the J gene end by 4 bases; junction bases not matched to a gene: 7. The CDR3 is 16 amino acids. The CDR3: CSAGGRLAGGYNEQFF. CDR3 sequence (DNA): TGCAGTGCTGGGGGACGACTAGCGGGAGGGTACAATGAGCAGTTCTTC.

This clonotype was counted a few times. The J gene is TRBJ1-1, the V gene TRBV18; D is unclear. The germline V gene encodes CDR1 KGHSH and CDR2 LQKENI. Deletions cut 8 bases from V and 5 bases from J, with 15 bases between. This CDR3 is built from 13 residues. The CDR3 here is CASRVAPATEAFF. CDR3 sequence (DNA): TGTGCCAGCCGTGTGGCCCCGGCGACTGAAGCTTTCTTT.

J is TRBJ2-2 and V is TRBV24-1; D is uncertain. With 3 bases removed from V and 12 bases from J, the gap between germline ends came to 19 bases. The CDR3 consists of 15 residues. CDR1 and CDR2 from the germline V gene are KGHDR and SFDVKD. CDR3 nucleotide sequence: TGTGCCACCAGTGATCCTAACAGTCCGGCCTGGCAGCTGTTTTTT. It specifies CATSDPNSPAWQLFF.

This clonotype was detected many times. The genes are TRBV4-2 and TRBJ1-5; D perhaps matches TRBD1 (5 bases). The ends were cut back, 0 bases at V and 0 bases at J, with 12 bases in the middle. Germline V gene data show CDR1 as LGHNA and CDR2 as YNFKEQ. CDR3 size: 17 residues. The CDR3 bases are TGTGCCAGCAGCCAAGAGGTCGGGACCTATAGCAATCAGCCCCAGCATTTT. Amino acid sequence: CASSQEVGTYSNQPQHF.

This chain joins TRBV7-2 and TRBJ1-1; TRBD1 matches at 9 bases. The CDR3 is 14 residues long. Germline V gives CDR1 SGHTA, CDR2 FQGNSA. Trimming cost V 5 bases and J 4 bases; bases outside gene matches: 5. The CDR3, as DNA: TGTGCCAGCAGCAGGGACAGGGCATCCACTGAAGCTTTCTTT. It encodes CASSRDRASTEAFF.

The chain links TRBV13 to TRBJ1-2; 7 nucleotides match TRBD1. J lost 13 bases, V lost 5 bases, and 10 bases had no gene match. This CDR3 region has 12 residues. In germline, CDR1 is PRHDT, CDR2 FYEKMQ (reference sequence). DNA for the CDR3: TGTGCCAGCAGCCTTAGGGGACAGAAGGCCACCTTC. Translated: CASSLRGQKATF.

This clonotype was recorded many times. V usage is TRBV4-3 and J usage is TRBJ1-6; possible D gene TRBD1, 5 bases. The germline gives CDR1 LGHNA, CDR2 YSLEER. Trimming removed 4 bases from V and 8 bases from J, with 18 bases in between. The CDR3 extends over 16 amino acids. CDR3 protein: CASSPLQAGQDSPLHF. CDR3 nucleotides: TGCGCCAGCAGCCCCTTACAGGCAGGGCAGGATTCACCCCTCCACTTT.

The V and J genes are TRBV18 and TRBJ2-3; possibly TRBD2 for D (6 bases). The CDR3 runs 14 residues. Germline V gene data show CDR1 as KGHSH and CDR2 as LQKENI. V lost 3 bases and J lost 0, with 7 bases in between. CDR3 sequence (DNA): TGTGCCAGCTCACCCGGGACTAGCACAGATACGCAGTATTTT. This codes for CASSPGTSTDTQYF.

This clonotype was found many times. This chain uses TRBV10-3 with TRBJ2-3; possible D gene TRBD1, 6 bases. Germline assignment: CDR1 ENHRY and CDR2 SYGVKD. The CDR3 spans 17 residues. Trimming pared 5 bases from V and 0 bases from J, leaving 18 bases between. DNA of the CDR3: TGTGCCATCAGTTCGGGACAACTCGTTGATAGCACAGATACGCAGTATTTT. Translated, it gives CAISSGQLVDSTDTQYF.

The chain couples TRBV29-1 to TRBJ2-7; 9 bases align to TRBD2. The CDR3 contains 14 residues. Germline loops: CDR1 SQVTM, CDR2 ANQGSEA. Trimming took 7 bases from V and 4 from J; bases not matched to a gene: 11. CDR3 amino acids: CSAAAGGPFYEQYF. The CDR3 DNA sequence: TGCAGCGCAGCTGCGGGAGGGCCGTTTTACGAGCAGTACTTC.

This clonotype appeared a few times. The chain links TRBV7-2 to TRBJ2-2, with TRBD1 matching 8 bases. Germline-derived CDR1 and CDR2 are SGHTA and FQGNSA. V shed 3 bases, J shed 2 bases, and the junction held 2 bases outside the gene matches. The CDR3 loop spans 15 amino acids. In nucleotides, the CDR3 is TGTGCCAGCAGCTTGGACAGGGTCAACACCGGGGAGCTGTTTTTT. Its translation: CASSLDRVNTGELFF.

The chain is built from TRBV11-2 and TRBJ2-1; unclear D gene. This CDR3 comprises 13 residues. Trimming pared 0 bases from V and 3 bases from J, leaving 3 bases between. The germline CDR1 and CDR2 sequences are SGHAT and FQNNGV. The CDR3 here is CASSLDNYNEQFF. CDR3 bases: TGTGCCAGCAGCTTAGACAACTACAATGAGCAGTTCTTC.

This clonotype has a count of ten or more. This chain uses TRBV2 with TRBJ1-5; D ambiguous. The CDR3 has 13 amino acids. V dropped 8 bases and J dropped 2 bases, with 10 bases sitting between them. The germline CDR1 and CDR2 sequences are SNHLY and FYNNEI. CDR3 loop: CASCPTGNQPQHF. Here the CDR3 DNA reads TGTGCCAGCTGCCCGACCGGCAATCAGCCCCAGCATTTT.

This clonotype occurred many times. The chain employs TRBV3-1 and TRBJ2-7; the D is unclear. Germline V CDR1 and CDR2: LGHDT, YNNKEL (reference sequence). With 2 bases removed from V and 1 base from J, the gap between germline ends came to 9 bases. The CDR3 is made up of 14 amino acids. The CDR3 DNA sequence: TGTGCCAGCAGCCAACGAGGCCTTTCCTACGAGCAGTACTTC. The encoded protein is CASSQRGLSYEQYF.

This clonotype was counted at least ten times. The genes are TRBV20-1 and TRBJ1-3, with D uncertain. Germline values: CDR1 DFQATT, CDR2 SNEGSKA (reference sequence). The CDR3 has 12 residues. V was cut by 4 bases and J by 1 base, with 5 bases left in between. CDR3 DNA: TGCAGTGCTACGGTGTCTGGAAACACCATATATTTT. Encoded protein: CSATVSGNTIYF.